This T cell receptor (beta chain) derives from a study of regulatory T cells in long-lasting Graves disease (dated by TCRdb to the early 2020s). At the level of the whole study: Antithyroid drugs had been taken for less than 3 months by newly diagnosed Graves' disease patients. This study used TCR sequencing and RNA sequencing of peripheral blood to compare persistent Graves' disease patients against newly diagnosed Graves' disease patients. A total of around 35 samples were covered by TCR sequencing, comprising some 13 persistent and around 20 newly diagnosed Graves' disease patients. The study was registered as a clinical trial and conducted in China. Study-wide conclusions, independent of this receptor: As a limitation, the authors acknowledged that the small sample size may reduce accuracy. Because the primary lesion, thyroid tissue, could not be accessed, the study looked at peripheral blood alone. A larger number of public clonotypes was shared among persistent patients (fewer than 3,000) than among newly diagnosed patients (roughly 930). Compared with newly diagnosed patients, persistent Graves' disease patients had lower TCR Shannon entropy and fewer highly expanded clones, which suggests clonal expansion. TRBV28, TRBJ1-2 and TRBJ2-5 were preferentially used in persistent disease, while TRBV20-1 and TRBJ2-1 were favored in newly diagnosed disease. Only the TCR beta chain was sequenced and analyzed.

The germline V gene provides CDR1 MDHEN and CDR2 SYDVKM. The CDR3 runs 14 residues from the cysteine to the phenylalanine. Only the CDR3 DNA is retained, 42 bases long and in frame from the first base. From V the trimming removes 4 bases and from J it removes 5 bases, while the gene matches leave 4 bases of the junction unaccounted for. The library relied on multiplex PCR. Data came from an Illumina HiSeq 4000. To build TCR beta libraries, CDR3 regions were amplified by Arm-PCR using iRepertoire HTBI primers. Gel purification was performed on PCR products prior to sequencing. Per the source publication's procedure: A total of around 66 TRBV and approximately 13 TRBJ segments were identified across samples and were used for gene usage analysis of CDR3 amino acid clonotypes. COPE and FqMerger were used to merge filtered high-quality paired reads into contigs. BLAST was used to align contigs to IMGT TRBV, TRBD and TRBJ reference genes, with CDR3 defined following IMGT. Any clonotype with a frequency above 0.1% was counted as a highly expanded clone. Repertoire diversity was measured by Shannon entropy, and V-J evenness by the Gini coefficient. Public clonotypes were defined as clonotypes shared by more than one individual. TCRdb reworked the public reads: Q25 trimming with fastp, MiXCR clone assembly, productive beta chains retained. Entries are consolidated by CDR3 protein sequence, retaining the most common genes and DNA. TCRdb, rather than the study authors, made the V and J calls. This sample has around 420,000 distinct CDR3 sequences in its table, and 15% to 17% of those were observed once. Over 20% of the sample is taken by the ten largest.

The sample's time point label is to be understood as: newly diagnosed GD, antithyroid drugs for less than 3 months. For both TCR sequencing and RNA sequencing, RNA was extracted from PBMCs in TRIzol. The diagnosis of Graves' disease was made according to American Thyroid Association guidelines. The patients came from an endocrinology department in Xi'an, China. From each patient, 8 to 10 milliliters of peripheral blood was collected into an EDTA anticoagulant tube. PBMCs were isolated by Ficoll Paque Plus density gradient separation without further T cell sorting. RNA quality was checked with an Agilent 2100 Bioanalyzer and agarose gel, and concentration with a NanoDrop 2000. The sample holds many counts of this clonotype. No antigen is known for it. A much more abundant neighbour one base away suggests this may be a read error.

The sample consisted of peripheral blood mononuclear cells (PBMCs), taken at new diagnosis, from a patient treated with antithyroid drugs. The receptor comes from a female donor with Graves disease. The chain is assembled from TRBV28 and TRBJ2-7; 11 junctional bases match TRBD1. Read as DNA, the sequence is TGTGCCAGCAGTTCCCCGGGACAGGGGGACGAGCAGTACTTC. Its protein is CASSSPGQGDEQYF.